The 26 T cell receptor beta chains presented below share a single source sample, sequenced in a study of shared clonotypes between healthy human individuals. Clones were sequenced by immunoSEQ multiplex PCR, and TCRdb holds only the in-frame ones, with some missing. The data show about 2.3 million clones, 90% to 95% seen once. Input material: naive CD4+ T cells from PBMCs. Subset reported: CD45RA+ positively selected. These receptors all come from a man in his late teens or twenties in good health. Some clones in this sample may be carry-over from other donors' samples.

The V gene is TRBV5-4, the J gene TRBJ2-3, with a weak D call TRBD1 (8 bases). The CDR3 extends over 20 amino acids. The V gene lost 4 bases and the J gene lost 0 bases, with 27 bases spanning the gap. CDR1 is SGHNT and CDR2 is YYREEE in the germline V gene (reference sequence). Written as DNA, the CDR3 is TGTGCCAGCAGCCCACAGGGGGGGGCCCACAAGATTTCTAGCACAGATACGCAGTATTTT. It specifies CASSPQGGAHKISSTDTQYF.

Note on this clone: The sample holds other DNA sequences that translate to the same CDR3. This rearrangement joins TRBV7-9 to TRBJ1-1, with no clear D. The V gene lost 5 bases and the J gene lost 1 base, with 8 bases spanning the gap. There are 13 residues in the CDR3. Germline V lookup: CDR1 SEHNR, CDR2 FQNEAQ (reference sequence). CDR3 residues: CASSRQENTEAFF. The CDR3 bases are TGTGCCAGCAGCAGACAAGAGAACACTGAAGCTTTCTTT.

The chain joins TRBV28 to TRBJ2-1; 9 nucleotides align to TRBD1. The CDR3 has 15 residues. J was trimmed by 7 bases and V by 5 bases; bases with no gene match: 9. CDR1 and CDR2 from the germline V gene are MDHEN and SYDVKM. CDR3 sequence: CASSVGTGSANEQFF. The CDR3 region has the DNA TGTGCCAGCAGTGTCGGGACAGGGTCGGCAAATGAGCAGTTCTTC.

This chain uses TRBV9 with TRBJ1-2, with TRBD1 as a possible D gene (6 bases). This CDR3 contains 14 residues. Per germline, CDR1 SGDLS and CDR2 YYNGEE. V was cut by 4 bases and J by 9 bases, with 19 bases left in between. CDR3 in DNA: TGTGCCAGCAGCCATGAGGGGGGATCCAAGAGCTACACCTTC. Translation gives CASSHEGGSKSYTF.

This clone was counted a single time. The rearrangement joins TRBV6-5 to TRBJ2-5; possibly TRBD2 for D (6 bases). V lost 0 bases to trimming and J lost 5 bases, with 16 bases between them. CDR3 size: 16 residues. Germline V gene lookup returns CDR1 MNHEY and CDR2 SVGAGI. This chain's CDR3 is CASSYSFTVAVETQYF. The DNA of the CDR3 is TGTGCCAGCAGTTACTCGTTTACGGTAGCGGTGGAGACCCAGTACTTC.

This chain joins TRBV7-8 and TRBJ2-7, with a tentative D call TRBD2 (5 bases). The V end was cut by 1 base, the J end by 5 bases, with 12 bases between. The germline CDR1 and CDR2 sequences are SGHVS and FQNEAQ. This CDR3 region has 14 residues. CDR3 sequence (DNA): TGTGCCAGCAGCTTAGTTCCGGGGAGCGACGAGCAGTACTTC. Encoded protein: CASSLVPGSDEQYF.

This clone came up once. The chain links TRBV6-1 to TRBJ2-2, with D tentatively TRBD1 or TRBD2 (6 bases each). Germline V gives CDR1 MNHNS, CDR2 SASEGT. Trimming left V 7 bases short and J 5 bases short, with 14 bases between. CDR3 length equals 14 residues. CDR3 region: CASTWGAYTGELFF. The CDR3 region has the DNA TGTGCCAGCACGTGGGGGGCCTATACCGGGGAGCTGTTTTTT.

The V and J genes are TRBV11-2 and TRBJ2-6; D is perhaps TRBD2 (7 bases). CDR3 size: 18 residues. Trimming pared 3 bases from V and 4 bases from J, leaving 19 bases between. Germline values: CDR1 SGHAT, CDR2 FQNNGV. In nucleotides, the CDR3 is TGTGCCAGCAGCTTGGCGGGGGCCGGAAAAGGAGGGGCCAACGTCCTGACTTTC. As protein: CASSLAGAGKGGANVLTF.

The chain combines TRBV2 with TRBJ2-2; a possible D gene is TRBD2 (6 bases). The germline CDR1 and CDR2 sequences are SNHLY and FYNNEI. V lost 8 bases to trimming and J lost 1 base, with 17 bases between them. The CDR3 spans 16 residues. CDR3 sequence reads: CASSTVTGENTGELFF. The CDR3 coding sequence is TGTGCCAGCTCGACAGTAACGGGGGAGAACACCGGGGAGCTGTTTTTT.

This chain links TRBV5-1 with TRBJ2-3, with D perhaps TRBD2 (5 bases). Trimming removed 4 bases from V and 4 bases from J, with 19 bases in between. Germline V gene data show CDR1 as SGHRS and CDR2 as YFSETQ. This CDR3 contains 16 residues. The CDR3 here is CASSLTLGAVSDTQYF. CDR3 coding DNA: TGCGCCAGCAGCCTTACACTAGGCGCGGTCTCAGATACGCAGTATTTT.

The rearrangement links TRBV30 to TRBJ2-2, with a possible D match to TRBD1 (6 bases). The CDR3 spans 14 residues. The germline gives CDR1 GTSNPN, CDR2 SVGIG (reference sequence). The CDR3 region is CASTGVTNTGELFF. In DNA form, the CDR3 reads TGTGCTTCGACAGGAGTTACGAACACCGGGGAGCTGTTTTTT.

This clone was observed a single time. The J gene is TRBJ2-2, the V gene TRBV28; 9 bases are shared with TRBD2. CDR1 is MDHEN, CDR2 SYDVKM, per germline. The CDR3 runs to 15 residues. V lost 8 bases to trimming and J lost 6 bases; unmatched junction nucleotides: 10. The CDR3 coding sequence is TGTGCCAGCTGGCCTAGCGGGACCCACCCCGGGGAGCTGTTTTTT. Translating gives CASWPSGTHPGELFF.

V usage is TRBV29-1 and J usage is TRBJ2-5; either TRBD1 or TRBD2 may supply D (5 bases each). With 0 bases removed from V and 7 bases from J, the gap between germline ends came to 9 bases. Per germline, CDR1 SQVTM and CDR2 ANQGSEA. The CDR3 is 12 residues long. The CDR3 sequence: CSVEDRGGTQYF. Written as DNA, the CDR3 is TGCAGCGTTGAAGATCGTGGGGGGACCCAGTACTTC.

The sample holds one count of this clone. This chain joins TRBV10-3 and TRBJ2-5, with D unresolved. The CDR3 runs 13 residues. Germline CDR1 ENHRY, CDR2 SYGVKD. V shed 0 bases and J shed 7 bases, with 9 bases lying between them. The CDR3 DNA reads TGTGCCATCAGTGAGTCGAAGTCGGGGACCCAGTACTTC. This codes for CAISESKSGTQYF.

The chain carries TRBV10-3 and TRBJ2-2; possibly TRBD1 for D (6 bases). Germline CDR1 ENHRY, CDR2 SYGVKD. Trimming took off 3 bases at V and 7 bases at J, with 15 bases between the two ends. The CDR3 extends over 15 amino acids. The CDR3 DNA sequence: TGTGCCATCAGTGATTCTGGCAGGGGAATCGGGGAGCTGTTTTTT. It specifies CAISDSGRGIGELFF.

As for this clone: The sample has other DNA sequences that encode this CDR3 too. This chain connects TRBV9 to TRBJ2-3, with D possibly being TRBD2 (6 bases). Germline V gives CDR1 SGDLS, CDR2 YYNGEE. Trimming pared 3 bases from V and 0 bases from J, leaving 8 bases between. This CDR3 is built from 14 residues. This chain's CDR3 is CASSAGTSTDTQYF. The CDR3 coding sequence is TGTGCCAGCAGCGCCGGGACTAGCACAGATACGCAGTATTTT.

This rearrangement joins TRBV7-8 to TRBJ2-1; TRBD1 aligns across 8 bases. V trimming: 1 base; J trimming: 9 bases; junction bases outside the gene matches: 11. CDR3 length: 16 residues. Per germline, CDR1 SGHVS and CDR2 FQNEAQ. CDR3 in amino acids: CASSLVRAAGGLEQFF. CDR3 coding DNA: TGTGCCAGCAGCTTAGTTCGGGCGGCAGGGGGCCTTGAGCAGTTCTTC.

The chain recombines TRBV7-9 with TRBJ2-7; 11 positions match TRBD1. After removal of 5 bases from V and 7 bases from J, the junction contained 7 bases not matched to a gene. The CDR3 spans 14 residues. CDR1 and CDR2 from the germline V gene are SEHNR and FQNEAQ (reference sequence). CDR3 sequence (DNA): TGTGCCAGCAGCCGAAGCGGGACAGGGGGGGAGCAGTACTTC. Amino acid sequence: CASSRSGTGGEQYF.

This clone was seen only once. This chain uses TRBV9 with TRBJ2-7, with 9 bases lining up with TRBD2. This CDR3 contains 14 residues. With 4 bases clipped from V and 3 bases from J, the junction kept 5 bases outside the gene matches. The germline gives CDR1 SGDLS, CDR2 YYNGEE. The CDR3 protein is CASSSGTSSYEQYF. The CDR3 DNA reads as TGTGCCAGCAGCTCCGGGACTAGCAGCTACGAGCAGTACTTC.

The chain recombines TRBV29-1 with TRBJ2-7; 8 bases align to TRBD1. Trimming at V came to 3 bases and at J to 1 base, leaving 14 bases not matched to a gene. This CDR3 is 17 amino acids long. The V gene's germline CDR1 is SQVTM and CDR2 ANQGSEA. CDR3 nucleotide sequence: TGCAGCGTTGAGTCTCGGACAGGGCGATATCGGTCCTACGAGCAGTACTTC. Its protein product is CSVESRTGRYRSYEQYF.

J is TRBJ1-1 and V is TRBV28, with TRBD1 as a possible D gene (6 bases). The CDR3 length is 13 residues. The germline V gene encodes CDR1 MDHEN and CDR2 SYDVKM. The V and J ends lost 1 base and 8 bases respectively, with 11 bases between them. CDR3 region: CASSLSSRGEAFF. The CDR3 region has the DNA TGTGCCAGCAGTTTATCTTCCAGGGGCGAAGCTTTCTTT.

The chain recombines TRBV30 with TRBJ1-1; no reliable D call. The CDR3 loop spans 11 amino acids. V was cut by 2 bases and J by 4 bases, with 5 bases left in between. Per the germline V gene, CDR1 is GTSNPN and CDR2 is SVGIG (reference sequence). As DNA, the CDR3 is TGTGCCTGGAGTCCAGCCACTGAAGCTTTCTTT. Translated, it gives CAWSPATEAFF.

The rearrangement links TRBV28 to TRBJ2-7; 10 positions match TRBD2. The V segment lost 5 bases and the J segment 4 bases; nucleotides outside the gene matches: 5. The germline gives CDR1 MDHEN, CDR2 SYDVKM. CDR3 size: 14 residues. This CDR3 reads CASSSGTSVYEQYF. CDR3 DNA: TGTGCCAGCAGTAGCGGGACTAGCGTATACGAGCAGTACTTC.

V is TRBV18 and J is TRBJ2-1, with 7 bases aligning to TRBD2. V trimming: 2 bases; J trimming: 8 bases; junction bases outside the gene matches: 6. Germline CDR1 and CDR2: KGHSH and LQKENI. CDR3 length: 14 amino acids. The CDR3 sequence: CASSPWGRADEQFF. In DNA, the CDR3 is TGTGCCAGCTCACCATGGGGGAGGGCTGATGAGCAGTTCTTC. Looking up the rest from reference TRBV18 and TRBJ2-1 gives the full variable domain: NAGVMQNPRHLVRRRGQEARLRCSPMKGHSHVYWYRQLPEEGLKFMVYLQKENIIDESGMPKERFSAEFPKEGPSILRIQQVVRGDSAAYFCASSPWGRADEQFFGPGTRLTVL.

The chain carries TRBV9 and TRBJ2-6; D remains ambiguous. The germline V and J ends were trimmed by 1 base and 0 bases, with 2 bases remaining between them. Germline CDR1 reads SGDLS; CDR2 reads YYNGEE. CDR3 size: 14 residues. The CDR3 DNA reads as TGTGCCAGCAGCGTAACCTCTGGGGCCAACGTCCTGACTTTC. Its protein product is CASSVTSGANVLTF.

The rearrangement links TRBV5-1 to TRBJ1-4; 7 bases fit TRBD1. After removal of 3 bases from V and 7 bases from J, the junction contained 12 bases not matched to a gene. Per germline, CDR1 SGHRS and CDR2 YFSETQ. The CDR3 totals 16 residues. CDR3 region: CASSSGQSLAGEKLFF. As DNA, the CDR3 is TGCGCCAGCAGCTCGGGACAGTCCTTAGCGGGTGAAAAACTGTTTTTT.